Listed here is a single TCR beta chain. Its antigen is unknown. Generated by immunoSEQ multiplex PCR, the TCRdb table keeps only in-frame clones and is missing some. In the table there are some 600,000 clones, approximately 96% of which are singletons. Selected positively for CCR7 and CD45RO-negative, naive CD8 cells excluded terminally differentiated effector memory CD45RA+ cells. Everyone who donated was a Caucasian adult who lived in Nashville, Tennessee. CDR3 length: 13 amino acids. Trimming cost V 6 bases and J 0 bases, with 10 bases left between them. CDR1 and CDR2 (germline): SGHDT, YYEEEE. The sample comes from a study of shared clonotypes between healthy human individuals. Study conclusions and caveats: Blood alone was sampled, and tissue repertoires likely differ.

Sequencing was done on a sample of naive CD8+ T cells sorted from blood. This chain uses TRBV5-6 with TRBJ2-7; no reliable D call. This clonotype was obtained from a woman in her twenties or thirties in good health. In DNA form, the CDR3 reads TGTGCCAGCAATGAGAACCTCTCCTACGAGCAGTACTTC. Translation: CASNENLSYEQYF.